This TCR beta chain was observed in a study of radiotherapy plus CTLA-4 blockade in lung cancer. The CDR3 spans 15 residues. Germline trimming cut 5 bases from V and 5 bases from J; bases unmatched to any gene: 9. Looked up from germline, CDR1 is LNHDA and CDR2 is SQIVND (reference sequence). This table comes from immunoSEQ multiplex PCR, and its TCRdb copy is limited to in-frame clones, with some not included. The sample gives roughly 97,000 clones, approximately 74% of which show up once; approximately 3% is in the top ten. V usage is TRBV19 and J usage is TRBJ2-3; 8 bases align to TRBD1. This specimen was peripheral blood, taken from a patient treated with radiotherapy plus ipilimumab. The sequence came from a human donor with non-small cell lung cancer who had a partial response to radiotherapy plus ipilimumab. Some clones in this sample may be carry-over from other donors' samples. The CDR3 coding sequence is TGTGCCAGTAGTCCCACAGGACAGGGCCGAGATACGCAGTATTTT. It is translated as CASSPTGQGRDTQYF.